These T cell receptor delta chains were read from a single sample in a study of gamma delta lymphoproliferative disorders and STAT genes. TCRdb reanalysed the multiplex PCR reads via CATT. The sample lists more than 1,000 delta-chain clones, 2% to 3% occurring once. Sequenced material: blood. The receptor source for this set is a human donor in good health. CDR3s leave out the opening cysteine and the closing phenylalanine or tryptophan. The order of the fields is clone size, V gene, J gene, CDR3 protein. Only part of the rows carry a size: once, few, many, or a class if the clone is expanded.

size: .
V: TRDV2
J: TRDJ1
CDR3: ACDTDGGGVLSHTDKLI

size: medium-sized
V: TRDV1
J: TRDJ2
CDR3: ALGSFWGILRESLTAQLF

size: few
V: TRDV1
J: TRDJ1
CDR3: ALGFYFPGTIWGLPYTDKLI

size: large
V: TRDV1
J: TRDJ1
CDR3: ALGVRWRIGILHTDKLI

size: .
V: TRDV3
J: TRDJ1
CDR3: AIGFLPYLYTDKLI

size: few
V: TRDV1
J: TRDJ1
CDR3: ALGESPTGGNTDKLI

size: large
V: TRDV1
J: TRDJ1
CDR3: ALGELVFSYPHTDKLI

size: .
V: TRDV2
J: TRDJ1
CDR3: ACDKIPLGDRKPTDKLI

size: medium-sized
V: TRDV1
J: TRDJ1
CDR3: ALGGSGLPRGYVTNTDKLI

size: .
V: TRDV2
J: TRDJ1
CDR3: ACVPSSGFVI

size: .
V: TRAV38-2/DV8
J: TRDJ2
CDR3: AFIPTSGNTPLI

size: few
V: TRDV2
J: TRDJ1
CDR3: AWTLGGHSKLI

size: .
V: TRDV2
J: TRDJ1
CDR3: ACDTEPTDVLTDKLI

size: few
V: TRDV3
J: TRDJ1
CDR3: AFPGGLGDRKPTDKLI

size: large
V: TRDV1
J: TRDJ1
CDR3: ALGEPMAHGYTDKLI